One sample yielded the 25 T cell receptor beta chains listed below, sequenced in a study of lymphopenia after photon versus proton radiotherapy. Assay: immunoSEQ multiplex PCR; the TCRdb copy retains only in-frame clones and omits some. The table shows around 30,000 clones, with roughly 90% occurring only once. The source was peripheral blood, collected from a patient treated with photon-based radiotherapy. Receptor source: a woman aged 45-60 years with pancreatic cancer.

The chain couples TRBV7-2 to TRBJ1-1; D is undetermined. Germline V CDR1 and CDR2: SGHTA, FQGNSA. This CDR3 contains 15 residues. Trimming cost V 4 bases and J 8 bases, with 20 bases left between them. CDR3 loop: CASSSPGGTGKEAFF. CDR3 DNA sequence: TGTGCCAGCAGCTCCCCGGGAGGCACGGGGAAAGAAGCTTTCTTT.

This clone was counted a single time. The chain is built from TRBV21-1 and TRBJ1-3; the table names TRBD1, a call not compared with the DNA. TRBV21-1 is shown as a pseudogene. This CDR3 has 20 residues. CDR3 region: CASSSTGWANVKRSGNTIYF. CDR3 nucleotides: TGTGCCAGCAGCAGTACTGGGTGGGCCAACGTAAAAAGGTCTGGAAACACCATATATTTT.

The genes are TRBV25-1 and TRBJ2-7; D is unresolved. The CDR3 spans 11 residues. V lost 1 base and J lost 2, with 0 bases in between. From germline, CDR1 is MGHDK and CDR2 SYGVNS. DNA for the CDR3: TGTGCCAGCAGTGAATCCTACGAGCAGTACTTC. Translated, it gives CASSESYEQYF.

The chain employs TRBV30 and TRBJ2-7, with 9 bases that match TRBD1. Trimming at V came to 5 bases and at J to 4 bases, leaving 9 bases not matched to a gene. CDR3 length equals 14 residues. The germline CDR1 and CDR2 sequences are GTSNPN and SVGIG (reference sequence). The DNA for the CDR3 is TGTGCCTGGGACCCCGGGACAGGGAGGTACGAGCAGTACTTC. Protein sequence: CAWDPGTGRYEQYF.

V usage is TRBV5-4 and J usage is TRBJ2-7; possibly TRBD2 for D (6 bases). The CDR3 contains 15 residues. V lost 4 bases and J 2 bases, leaving 16 bases between the germline ends. Looked up from germline, CDR1 is SGHNT and CDR2 is YYREEE (reference sequence). CDR3 protein: CASSASGTSAYEQYF. The DNA of the CDR3 is TGTGCCAGCAGCGCCTCCGGGACTTCTGCCTACGAGCAGTACTTC.

The chain employs TRBV6-1 and TRBJ1-1; no definite D call. The V and J ends lost 2 bases and 4 bases respectively, with 11 bases between them. Germline V gives CDR1 MNHNS, CDR2 SASEGT. This CDR3 region has 14 residues. The CDR3 DNA reads TGTGCCAGCAGTGAACAGTCAGGTTCCACTGAAGCTTTCTTT. This encodes CASSEQSGSTEAFF.

The V gene is TRBV28, the J gene TRBJ1-2; 10 nucleotides match TRBD1. The CDR3 covers 16 residues. The trim removed 4 bases at V and 8 bases at J, leaving 13 bases unmatched. CDR1 is MDHEN, CDR2 SYDVKM, per germline. This CDR3 reads CASSSGTGVVSGGYTF. For the CDR3, the DNA is TGTGCCAGCAGTTCCGGGACAGGGGTGGTGTCGGGAGGCTACACCTTC.

The chain recombines TRBV7-6 with TRBJ2-1; TRBD2 matches 11 bases. CDR3 length: 17 residues. Germline V gives CDR1 SGHVS, CDR2 FNYEAQ. The V and J ends lost 8 bases and 10 bases, in that order; junction bases with no gene match: 19. The CDR3 loop is CASAGRLAGSPDAEQFF. The DNA for the CDR3 is TGTGCCAGCGCGGGGCGACTAGCGGGATCCCCGGACGCCGAGCAGTTCTTC.

The chain combines TRBV27 with TRBJ1-4; 7 nucleotides align to TRBD1. Germline V gives CDR1 MNHEY, CDR2 SMNVEV (reference sequence). CDR3 length: 14 amino acids. The trim removed 5 bases at V and 5 bases at J, leaving 5 bases unmatched. In DNA form, the CDR3 reads TGTGCCAGCAGTCACCCGGGACAGAATGAAAAACTGTTTTTT. Its protein is CASSHPGQNEKLFF.

The CDR3 spells CASSEGARDGGYTF. CDR3 in DNA: TGCGCCAGCAGTGAGGGGGCGCGGGATGGAGGCTACACCTTC. J is TRBJ1-2 and V is TRBV10-2, with D tentatively TRBD1 (5 bases). The CDR3 runs 14 residues. Germline-derived CDR1 and CDR2 are WSHSY and SAAADI. Trimming cost V 2 bases and J 8 bases, with 15 bases left between them.

The J gene is TRBJ2-1, the V gene TRBV15; a weak D match, TRBD2 (5 bases). The CDR3 covers 15 residues. V was shortened by 1 base and J by 8 bases, with 15 bases between the two germline ends. Germline values: CDR1 LNHNV, CDR2 YYDKDF (reference sequence). CDR3 in DNA: TGTGCCACCAGCAGAGTCGAATCTAGCCCCTATGAGCAGTTCTTC. This sequence encodes CATSRVESSPYEQFF.

This chain connects TRBV2 to TRBJ1-1, with 11 bases identical to TRBD1. The CDR3 length is 20 residues. V shed 5 bases and J 0 bases; nucleotides not matched to a gene: 17. The germline V gene has CDR1 SNHLY and CDR2 FYNNEI. CDR3 sequence reads: CASSHRTGGVRIPVNTEAFF. The DNA for the CDR3 is TGTGCCAGCAGTCATAGGACAGGGGGCGTTAGGATCCCCGTGAACACTGAAGCTTTCTTT. Supplemented by reference TRBV2 and TRBJ1-1, the full variable domain reads EPEVTQTPSHQVTQMGQEVILRCVPISNHLYFYWYRQILGQKVEFLVSFYNNEISEKSEIFDDQFSVERPDGSNFTLKIRSTKLEDSAMYFCASSHRTGGVRIPVNTEAFFGQGTRLTVV.

The genes are TRBV30 and TRBJ2-7; TRBD2 matches at 8 bases. The V segment lost 1 base and the J segment 6 bases; nucleotides outside the gene matches: 5. The CDR3 has 13 amino acids. Germline CDR1 reads GTSNPN; CDR2 reads SVGIG (reference sequence). The chain's CDR3 is CAWSGLARGEQYF. The DNA for the CDR3 is TGTGCCTGGAGTGGACTAGCGAGGGGCGAGCAGTACTTC.

This sequence joins TRBV7-2 and TRBJ2-1, with 10 nucleotides matching TRBD2. CDR1 is SGHTA and CDR2 is FQGNSA in the germline V gene. This CDR3 contains 18 residues. V lost 6 bases and J lost 8; bases outside the gene matches: 19. Here the CDR3 DNA reads TGTGCCAGCAGGTCCCCCGGTTCGGGACTAGCGAGGATGGATGAGCAGTTCTTC. This codes for CASRSPGSGLARMDEQFF.

The chain combines TRBV15 with TRBJ2-1, with D perhaps matching TRBD1 or TRBD2 (6 bases each). Germline-derived CDR1 and CDR2 are LNHNV and YYDKDF (reference sequence). With 0 bases removed from V and 2 bases from J, the gap between germline ends came to 26 bases. The CDR3 has 21 amino acids. The CDR3 is CATSRDFQEVLVRDTYNEQFF. Written as DNA, the CDR3 is TGTGCCACCAGCAGAGATTTTCAGGAGGTTTTGGTGCGGGACACCTACAATGAGCAGTTCTTC.

The chain is built from TRBV16 and TRBJ2-6; D is undetermined. CDR1 KGHSY and CDR2 FQNENV come from the germline V gene. The CDR3 contains 16 residues. V lost 0 bases and J 4 bases, leaving 10 bases between the germline ends. CDR3 bases: TGTGCCAGCAGCCAATCATCGGGTAGAGGGGCCAACGTCCTGACTTTC. Its protein is CASSQSSGRGANVLTF.

The rearrangement uses TRBV7-2 and TRBJ1-3; TRBD1 aligns across 8 bases. J gave up 7 bases and V 4 bases, and 9 bases lay outside the gene matches. The V gene's germline CDR1 is SGHTA and CDR2 FQGNSA. The CDR3 sequence is 15 residues long. DNA for the CDR3: TGTGCCAGCAGCTCCGACAGGGGCTTGAGGAACACCATATATTTT. Translated, it gives CASSSDRGLRNTIYF.

This sequence joins TRBV11-2 and TRBJ2-5, with 8 bases matching TRBD2. Losses at the gene ends were 1 base for V and 2 bases for J; bases not matched to a gene: 3. The length of the CDR3 is 15 residues. The V gene's germline CDR1 is SGHAT and CDR2 FQNNGV. CDR3 nucleotides: TGTGCCAGCAGCTTAGCGGGAGGGCGGCAAGAGACCCAGTACTTC. This encodes CASSLAGGRQETQYF.

This rearrangement joins TRBV7-9 to TRBJ2-1, with TRBD1 identical over 7 bases. CDR1 and CDR2 (germline): SEHNR, FQNEAQ (reference sequence). J lost 8 bases, V lost 5 bases, and 15 bases had no gene match. This CDR3 contains 16 residues. For the CDR3, the DNA is TGTGCCAGCAGCCCAAAGGGCGGACCTGACAGGGATGAGCAGTTCTTC. The encoded protein is CASSPKGGPDRDEQFF. The full variable domain, in which reference TRBV7-9 and TRBJ2-1 provide the parts outside the CDR3, is DTGVSQNPRHKITKRGQNVTFRCDPISEHNRLYWYRQTLGQGPEFLTYFQNEAQLEKSRLLSDRFSAERPKGSFSTLEIQRTEQGDSAMYLCASSPKGGPDRDEQFFGPGTRLTVL.

The V gene is TRBV19, the J gene TRBJ2-1; TRBD2 matches 10 bases. The germline V gene encodes CDR1 LNHDA and CDR2 SQIVND (reference sequence). The CDR3 covers 15 residues. The trim removed 5 bases at V and 2 bases at J, leaving 3 bases unmatched. The CDR3 region is CASSVTSGAYNEQFF. CDR3 DNA: TGTGCCAGTAGTGTAACTAGCGGGGCCTACAATGAGCAGTTCTTC.

The rearrangement uses TRBV5-1 and TRBJ1-1; D not resolved. The CDR3 has 13 residues. The V gene lost 6 bases and the J gene lost 0 bases, with 9 bases spanning the gap. CDR1 and CDR2 from the germline V gene are SGHRS and YFSETQ. CDR3 in amino acids: CASKEGLNTEAFF. DNA of the CDR3: TGCGCCAGCAAGGAGGGCCTGAACACTGAAGCTTTCTTT.

The chain carries TRBV7-6 and TRBJ1-3; D perhaps matches TRBD1 (5 bases). V shed 5 bases and J shed 3 bases, with 11 bases lying between them. CDR1 SGHVS and CDR2 FNYEAQ come from the germline V gene. This CDR3 is built from 14 residues. The CDR3: CASSAQGFGNTIYF. In DNA form, the CDR3 reads TGTGCCAGCAGCGCCCAGGGTTTTGGAAACACCATATATTTT. Combining the CDR3 with reference TRBV7-6 and TRBJ1-3 gives the whole variable domain GAGVSQSPRYKVTKRGQDVALRCDPISGHVSLYWYRQALGQGPEFLTYFNYEAQQDKSGLPNDRFSAERPEGSISTLTIQRTEQRDSAMYRCASSAQGFGNTIYFGEGSWLTVV.

The V call is TRBV19, the J call TRBJ1-4; the D gene is possibly TRBD1 (5 bases). The ends were cut back, 5 bases at V and 7 bases at J, with 17 bases in the middle. This CDR3 has 15 amino acids. Per the germline V gene, CDR1 is LNHDA and CDR2 is SQIVND (reference sequence). This CDR3 reads CASSANRMRGEKLFF. In DNA form, the CDR3 reads TGTGCCAGTAGTGCGAACAGGATGCGGGGTGAAAAACTGTTTTTT.

V usage is TRBV5-1 and J usage is TRBJ2-6, with TRBD2 matching over 7 bases. J gave up 1 base and V 4 bases, and 2 bases lay outside the gene matches. This CDR3 spans 15 amino acids. Germline V gene data show CDR1 as SGHRS and CDR2 as YFSETQ. As DNA, the CDR3 is TGCGCCAGCAGCCCGGGAGGATCTGGGGCCAACGTCCTGACTTTC. Protein product: CASSPGGSGANVLTF.

The chain employs TRBV7-9 and TRBJ1-1, with 7 bases fitting TRBD1. This CDR3 has 14 amino acids. The J segment lost 3 bases and the V segment lost 3 bases, leaving 4 bases of the junction unmatched. Looked up from germline, CDR1 is SEHNR and CDR2 is FQNEAQ (reference sequence). The CDR3 nucleotides are TGTGCCAGCAGCTTGCAGGGACAGCACACTGAAGCTTTCTTT. As protein: CASSLQGQHTEAFF.